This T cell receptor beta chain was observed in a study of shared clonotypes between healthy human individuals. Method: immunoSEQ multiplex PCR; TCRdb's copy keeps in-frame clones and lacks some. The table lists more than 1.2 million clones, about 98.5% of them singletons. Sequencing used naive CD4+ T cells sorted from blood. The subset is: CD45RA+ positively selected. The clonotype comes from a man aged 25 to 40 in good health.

CDR3 nucleotides: TGCGCCAGCAGCCAAGATTTTACCCCAACAGGGGGCTCCGGGGCCAACGTCCTGACTTTC. Encoded protein: CASSQDFTPTGGSGANVLTF. The chain links TRBV4-3 to TRBJ2-6, with TRBD1 identical over 9 bases. The V gene's germline CDR1 is LGHNA and CDR2 YSLEER. The V gene end was trimmed by 0 bases and the J gene end by 4 bases; junction bases not matched to a gene: 13. The CDR3 totals 20 residues.